These T cell receptor beta chains were read from a single sample in a study of cytomegalovirus exposure and HLA in healthy donors. The data were produced by immunoSEQ multiplex PCR, yet TCRdb's version contains in-frame clones alone and is incomplete. Recorded for this sample: about 130,000 clones. The specimen sequenced was PBMCs. The receptors were gathered from a woman aged 40 to 50 in good health and CMV-seropositive. Both conserved end residues are part of each CDR3. A D gene is named only where the DNA matches it firmly.

j_call | v_call | d_call | cdr3_aa | cdr3_nt
TRBJ1-1 | TRBV10-3 | TRBD1 | CAISDRQGNTEAFF | TGTGCCATCAGTGACCGACAGGGAAACACTGAAGCTTTCTTT
TRBJ2-3 | TRBV7-2 | . | CASSLRSWDTDTQYF | TGTGCCAGCAGCTTACGGTCTTGGGACACGGATACGCAGTATTTT
TRBJ1-5 | TRBV18 | . | CASSPSVSNQPQHF | TGTGCCAGCTCACCATCGGTTAGCAATCAGCCCCAGCATTTT
TRBJ2-7 | TRBV5-5 | TRBD1 | CASREDRGLTYEQYF | TGTGCCAGCAGAGAGGACAGGGGGCTCACCTACGAGCAGTACTTC
TRBJ1-1 | TRBV9 | . | CASSPNRNTEAFF | TGTGCCAGCAGCCCAAACAGAAACACTGAAGCTTTCTTT
TRBJ2-7 | TRBV6-5 | . | CASSYAGAGPEQYF | TGTGCCAGCAGTTACGCGGGTGCGGGCCCCGAGCAGTACTTC
TRBJ1-2 | TRBV30 | . | CAWSGGGGYTF | TGTGCCTGGAGTGGGGGAGGAGGCTACACCTTC
TRBJ2-2 | TRBV6-1 | TRBD2 | CASSGYTSGAANTGELFF | TGTGCCAGCAGTGGTTATACTAGCGGGGCCGCGAACACCGGGGAGCTGTTTTTT
TRBJ2-7 | TRBV7-3 | . | CASRVGWDSAYEQYF | TGTGCCAGCAGGGTCGGGTGGGACTCTGCCTACGAGCAGTACTTC
TRBJ1-5 | TRBV7-2 | TRBD1 | CASKFSDREFNQPQHF | TGTGCCAGCAAATTTAGTGACAGGGAATTCAATCAGCCCCAGCATTTT
TRBJ1-2 | TRBV30 | TRBD1 | CAWSPDRGNYGYTF | TGTGCCTGGAGTCCTGACAGGGGTAACTATGGCTACACCTTC
TRBJ2-1 | TRBV5-1 | TRBD2 | CASSFIAGVNYNEQFF | TGCGCCAGCAGCTTCATAGCGGGAGTCAACTACAATGAGCAGTTCTTC
TRBJ2-5 | TRBV11-3 | . | CASSETVLETQYF | TGTGCCAGCAGCGAAACGGTCCTAGAGACCCAGTACTTC
TRBJ2-5 | TRBV30 | . | CAWNTGQETQYF | TGTGCCTGGAATACAGGACAAGAGACCCAGTACTTC
TRBJ1-3 | TRBV28 | . | CASSLGSRNTIYF | TGTGCCAGCAGTTTAGGCAGTAGAAACACCATATATTTT
TRBJ2-3 | TRBV2 | . | CASSEMATDTQYF | TGTGCCAGCAGTGAGATGGCCACAGATACGCAGTATTTT
TRBJ2-5 | TRBV28 | . | CAVDPGAQETQYF | TGTGCCGTTGATCCGGGAGCCCAAGAGACCCAGTACTTC
TRBJ2-7 | TRBV29-1 | . | CSARDTPYEQYF | TGCAGCGCCCGGGACACTCCCTACGAGCAGTACTTC
TRBJ1-4 | TRBV28 | . | CASSDRSGRDEKLFF | TGTGCCAGCAGTGACAGGAGCGGGAGGGATGAAAAACTGTTTTTT
TRBJ2-2 | TRBV19 | . | CASSHMQGLRWAGELFF | TGTGCCAGTAGCCACATGCAGGGTCTGCGTTGGGCCGGGGAGCTGTTTTTT
TRBJ2-7 | TRBV29-1 | . | CSVGVGPSYEQYF | TGCAGCGTAGGGGTGGGGCCCTCCTACGAGCAGTACTTC
TRBJ1-1 | TRBV7-8 | . | CASSLGTRVPGTEAFF | TGTGCCAGCAGCTTAGGTACACGGGTCCCGGGGACTGAAGCTTTCTTT
TRBJ1-1 | TRBV15 | . | CATSRGRDTEAFF | TGTGCCACCAGCAGAGGCCGCGACACTGAAGCTTTCTTT
TRBJ2-1 | TRBV19 | . | CASSLFSNEQFF | TGTGCCAGTAGCCTTTTTTCCAATGAGCAGTTCTTC
TRBJ2-7 | TRBV7-2 | . | CASSLLGGAYEQYF | TGTGCCAGCAGCTTATTAGGGGGAGCCTACGAGCAGTACTTC
TRBJ2-5 | TRBV7-9 | . | CASSPAGGDELETQYF | TGTGCCAGCAGCCCAGCGGGCGGAGATGAACTGGAGACCCAGTACTTC
TRBJ1-5 | TRBV15 | . | CATSREMGGDQPQHF | TGTGCCACCAGCAGAGAGATGGGAGGGGATCAGCCCCAGCATTTT
TRBJ2-2 | TRBV9 | . | CASSVATGGTTGELFF | TGTGCCAGCAGCGTAGCTACGGGTGGTACCACCGGGGAGCTGTTTTTT
TRBJ2-7 | TRBV7-2 | TRBD1 | CASSAQGAGEQYF | TGTGCCAGCAGCGCGCAGGGGGCTGGCGAGCAGTACTTC
TRBJ2-1 | TRBV5-1 | . | CASSSRVSDEQFF | TGCGCCAGCAGCTCCAGGGTATCGGATGAGCAGTTCTTC
TRBJ1-1 | TRBV27 | TRBD1 | CASSIRTGGGEAFF | TGTGCCAGCAGTATCAGGACAGGGGGAGGTGAAGCTTTCTTT
TRBJ2-7 | TRBV28 | . | CASSSTRTVPGWYEQYF | TGTGCCAGCAGTTCGACTCGGACTGTCCCGGGCTGGTACGAGCAGTACTTC
TRBJ2-7 | TRBV5-1 | . | CASSPDRRSSYEQYF | TGCGCCAGCAGCCCCGACAGGAGAAGCTCCTACGAGCAGTACTTC
TRBJ2-3 | TRBV5-6 | . | CASSLSAGTQYF | TGTGCCAGCAGCTTGAGTGCGGGTACGCAGTATTTT
TRBJ2-7 | TRBV9 | TRBD1 | CASSVDSGTGGVKDEQYF | TGTGCCAGCAGCGTAGATTCCGGGACAGGGGGCGTAAAGGACGAGCAGTACTTC
TRBJ2-7 | TRBV5-1 | TRBD2 | CASSPGGVGGPSSYEQYF | TGCGCCAGCAGCCCGGGAGGGGTGGGGGGACCGAGCTCCTACGAGCAGTACTTC
TRBJ1-5 | TRBV7-9 | TRBD1 | CASSLGDRGSSYNQPQHF | TGTGCCAGCAGCTTAGGAGACAGGGGTTCCAGCTACAATCAGCCCCAGCATTTT
TRBJ1-1 | TRBV11-2 | TRBD1 | CASSFAIMDRLPFF | TGTGCCAGCAGCTTCGCAATCATGGACAGGCTGCCTTTCTTT
TRBJ2-1 | TRBV30 | TRBD2 | CAWRDLGLAGGADEQFF | TGTGCCTGGAGGGACCTGGGTCTAGCGGGGGGGGCGGATGAGCAGTTCTTC
TRBJ2-2 | TRBV25-1 | . | CASSDRGDTGELFF | TGTGCCAGCAGTGACAGGGGGGACACCGGGGAGCTGTTTTTT
TRBJ1-1 | TRBV5-5 | TRBD1 | CASSLQGVGTEAFF | TGTGCCAGCAGCTTACAGGGGGTCGGGACTGAAGCTTTCTTT
TRBJ2-5 | TRBV5-8 | TRBD1 | CASSLTQGSRETQYF | TGTGCCAGCAGCTTAACACAGGGGTCGAGGGAGACCCAGTACTTC
TRBJ1-5 | TRBV28 | TRBD1 | CASSSQGVGTSQPQHF | TGTGCCAGCAGTTCACAGGGGGTAGGGACATCACAGCCCCAGCATTTT
TRBJ2-7 | TRBV7-7 | TRBD2 | CASSLGAGEAYEQYF | TGTGCTAGCAGCTTAGGAGCGGGAGAGGCCTACGAGCAGTACTTC
TRBJ2-7 | TRBV30 | TRBD1 | CAWGTGVRYEQYF | TGTGCCTGGGGTACAGGGGTGAGGTACGAGCAGTACTTC
TRBJ2-3 | TRBV7-2 | TRBD2 | CASSLVRERGDTQYF | TGTGCCAGCAGCTTAGTCCGGGAGCGGGGAGATACGCAGTATTTT
TRBJ2-4 | TRBV28 | TRBD2 | CASSLFRGVPKNIQYF | TGTGCCAGCAGTTTGTTTCGGGGGGTGCCCAAAAACATTCAGTACTTC
TRBJ2-5 | TRBV7-8 | . | CASSSLGQGQETQYF | TGTGCCAGCAGCTCCTTGGGGCAGGGTCAGGAGACCCAGTACTTC
TRBJ2-7 | TRBV5-1 | . | CASSLGGSGYEQYF | TGCGCCAGCAGCTTGGGAGGGAGTGGCTACGAGCAGTACTTC
TRBJ1-1 | TRBV5-1 | . | CASTARIASQNTEAFF | TGCGCCAGCACCGCGAGGATAGCATCACAGAACACTGAAGCTTTCTTT
TRBJ1-2 | TRBV28 | . | CASSLGQNYGYTF | TGTGCCAGCAGTTTAGGACAGAACTATGGCTACACCTTC
TRBJ2-7 | TRBV13 | . | CASSLGGPSSYEQYF | TGTGCCAGCAGCTTGGGCGGGCCTAGCTCCTACGAGCAGTACTTC
TRBJ2-2 | TRBV28 | TRBD2 | CASRTSVNTGELFF | TGTGCCAGCAGGACTAGCGTGAACACCGGGGAGCTGTTTTTT
TRBJ2-1 | TRBV19 | TRBD2 | CASSSPAGVFFNEQFF | TGTGCCAGTAGTTCCCCAGCGGGAGTGTTTTTTAATGAGCAGTTCTTC
TRBJ2-3 | TRBV11-2 | . | CASSSGVLPTDTQYF | TGTGCCAGCAGCTCGGGAGTCCTCCCCACAGATACGCAGTATTTT
TRBJ2-1 | TRBV4-1 | TRBD2 | CASSHRREAGEQFF | TGCGCCAGCAGCCATCGGCGGGAGGCGGGGGAGCAGTTCTTC
TRBJ1-1 | TRBV30 | . | CAYRAGENTEAFF | TGTGCCTACAGGGCAGGAGAGAACACTGAAGCTTTCTTT
TRBJ2-1 | TRBV5-1 | . | CASSLGGLPEQFF | TGCGCCAGCAGCTTGGGGGGACTTCCTGAGCAGTTCTTC
TRBJ2-3 | TRBV29-1 | TRBD2 | CSVVPSGRGTDTQYF | TGCAGCGTTGTCCCTAGCGGGAGGGGAACAGATACGCAGTATTTT
TRBJ1-1 | TRBV4-3 | . | CASSQESQLNTEAFF | TGCGCCAGCAGCCAAGAAAGCCAATTGAACACTGAAGCTTTCTTT